This T cell receptor (beta chain) was captured by sequencing in a study of blood T cell repertoires in COVID-19. Turning to the study itself: T cells, B-cell-depleted T cells, or PBMCs supplied cDNA or gDNA.

Profiled with immunoSEQ multiplex PCR; TCRdb holds only in-frame clones, not every one. The sample has some 50,000 clones; over 80% are singletons. The sequenced sample was peripheral blood. The source of this sequence is a man in his 70s with acute or convalescent COVID-19.

The CDR3 DNA sequence: TGTGCCAGCAGCCAAGATATCCGTACAGATACGCAGTATTTT. Its protein is CASSQDIRTDTQYF. The V call is TRBV3-1 (or the pseudogene TRBV3-2), the J call TRBJ2-3, with unresolved D. This CDR3 is 14 amino acids long. V shed 0 bases and J shed 3 bases, with 7 bases lying between them. Germline V gives CDR1 LGHDT, CDR2 YNNKEL (reference sequence).